The 25 T cell receptor beta chains below come from one sample, sequenced in a study of cytomegalovirus exposure and HLA in healthy donors. Assay: immunoSEQ multiplex PCR; the TCRdb copy retains only in-frame clones and omits some. The data hold 280,000 or so clones, with approximately 87% observed a single time. Input material: PBMCs. The receptors here all came from a woman in her late teens or twenties in good health and CMV-seronegative.

This clone was seen a few times. The rearrangement links TRBV5-6 to TRBJ2-1, with TRBD2 matching 14 bases. This CDR3 comprises 17 residues. Trimming at V came to 3 bases and at J to 8 bases, leaving 10 bases not matched to a gene. CDR1 is SGHDT, CDR2 YYEEEE, per germline. The CDR3 region has the DNA TGTGCCAGCAGCTCGATCGGGACTAGCGGGAGTAGGCATGAGCAGTTCTTC. This sequence encodes CASSSIGTSGSRHEQFF.

V is TRBV7-6 and J is TRBJ2-1; 13 bases line up with TRBD2. The germline CDR1 and CDR2 sequences are SGHVS and FNYEAQ. The CDR3 has 16 residues. After removal of 5 bases from V and 6 bases from J, the junction contained 7 bases not matched to a gene. CDR3 region: CASSETRTSGSNEQFF. The CDR3 DNA follows: TGTGCCAGCAGCGAAACAAGGACTAGCGGGAGCAATGAGCAGTTCTTC.

The chain joins TRBV14 to TRBJ2-3, with 15 bases lining up with TRBD2. V lost 2 bases to trimming and J lost 14 bases; unmatched junction nucleotides: 5. The CDR3 has 14 residues. Per germline, CDR1 SGHDN and CDR2 FVKESK. The CDR3 reads CASSQKTGLAGGYF. The DNA of the CDR3 is TGTGCCAGCAGCCAAAAGACGGGACTAGCGGGAGGGTATTTT.

The V and J genes are TRBV7-9 and TRBJ1-5; D gene uncertain. CDR1 is SEHNR and CDR2 is FQNEAQ in the germline V gene (reference sequence). CDR3 length: 17 amino acids. V was cut by 4 bases and J by 0 bases, with 16 bases left in between. The DNA of the CDR3 is TGTGCCAGCAGCTCCCGAGTAGGAGCGGATAGCAATCAGCCCCAGCATTTT. Translation: CASSSRVGADSNQPQHF.

The rearrangement joins TRBV27 to TRBJ1-6, with D unresolved. This CDR3 contains 13 residues. Trimming stripped 3 bases from V and 8 bases from J, with 8 bases between. From germline, CDR1 is MNHEY and CDR2 SMNVEV (reference sequence). Here the CDR3 reads CASSLNRYSPLHF. The DNA of the CDR3 is TGTGCCAGCAGTTTGAACAGATATTCACCCCTCCACTTT.

The V and J genes are TRBV10-1 and TRBJ2-2; perhaps TRBD2 as D (6 bases). V lost 10 bases, J lost 4 bases, and 13 bases lay in between. This CDR3 contains 13 residues. Germline CDR1 WNHNN, CDR2 SYGVQD (reference sequence). This chain's CDR3 is CATTGVPTGELFF. The CDR3 DNA reads TGCGCCACGACGGGAGTGCCCACCGGGGAGCTGTTTTTT.

The genes are TRBV5-6 and TRBJ2-7; unclear D gene. The length of the CDR3 is 13 residues. The V end lost 3 bases, the J end lost 2 bases, and 9 bases lay between the germline ends. Germline loops: CDR1 SGHDT, CDR2 YYEEEE. The CDR3 DNA sequence: TGTGCCAGCAGCTGGGTAACAGCCTACGAGCAGTACTTC. This codes for CASSWVTAYEQYF.

This clone occurred once. This chain connects TRBV5-8 to TRBJ2-7; TRBD1 is a possible D gene (5 bases). CDR3 size: 18 residues. Germline V CDR1 and CDR2: SGHTS, YDEGEE. Trimming removed 4 bases at V and 0 bases at J, with 23 bases between. The CDR3 DNA is TGTGCCAGCAGCACGCGACCCGGCAGGGCGGTCGCCTCCTACGAGCAGTACTTC. Amino acid sequence: CASSTRPGRAVASYEQYF.

The genes are TRBV5-1 and TRBJ2-7; tentatively, D is TRBD2 (6 bases). The CDR3 runs to 16 residues. V lost 0 bases and J lost 2, with 15 bases in between. Germline CDR1 and CDR2: SGHRS and YFSETQ. This CDR3 reads CASSLARDPKAYEQYF. The DNA for the CDR3 is TGCGCCAGCAGCTTGGCGCGGGACCCAAAGGCCTACGAGCAGTACTTC.

The chain carries TRBV5-4 and TRBJ2-2, with D unclear. Deletions cut 5 bases from V and 0 bases from J, with 11 bases between. Germline CDR1 SGHNT, CDR2 YYREEE (reference sequence). CDR3 length: 15 residues. The CDR3 DNA reads TGTGCCAGCAGACGTTCTAACTCGAACACCGGGGAGCTGTTTTTT. It specifies CASRRSNSNTGELFF.

This chain connects TRBV11-2 to TRBJ2-7; 8 bases map to TRBD2. CDR1 SGHAT and CDR2 FQNNGV come from the germline V gene. The trim removed 3 bases at V and 1 base at J, leaving 8 bases unmatched. The length of the CDR3 is 16 residues. This CDR3 reads CASSLSQASGSYEQYF. The CDR3 DNA follows: TGTGCCAGCAGCTTGTCTCAAGCTAGCGGGTCCTACGAGCAGTACTTC.

The gene calls are TRBV4-1 and TRBJ1-2; D possibly corresponds to TRBD1 (5 bases). Trimming removed 4 bases from V and 4 bases from J, with 13 bases in between. Germline values: CDR1 MGHRA, CDR2 YSYEKL. The CDR3 loop spans 14 amino acids. The CDR3 DNA sequence: TGCGCCAGCAGCCGGATACAGGAATCCTATGGCTACACCTTC. This translates into CASSRIQESYGYTF.

This clone was counted only a few times. V usage is TRBV25-1 and J usage is TRBJ2-7, with D possibly TRBD1 on 6 matching bases. V was shortened by 3 bases and J by 7 bases, with 13 bases between the two germline ends. This CDR3 is 13 amino acids long. In germline, CDR1 is MGHDK, CDR2 SYGVNS. The CDR3, as DNA: TGTGCCAGCAGTGACAGGGGTGGCAGTGAGCAGTACTTC. This gives the protein CASSDRGGSEQYF.

This clone was picked up a small number of times. V gene TRBV16 combines with J gene TRBJ2-7, with D maybe TRBD1 (6 bases). CDR1 is KGHSY, CDR2 FQNENV, per germline. The CDR3 loop spans 16 amino acids. Trimming removed 0 bases at V and 5 bases at J, with 17 bases between. This CDR3 is CASSQSGAGEVDEQYF. CDR3 in DNA: TGTGCCAGCAGCCAATCTGGGGCAGGGGAAGTAGACGAGCAGTACTTC.

The rearrangement links TRBV11-2 to TRBJ2-7, with 13 bases aligning to TRBD2. After removal of 0 bases from V and 5 bases from J, the junction contained 10 bases not matched to a gene. Germline CDR1 is SGHAT and CDR2 is FQNNGV. The CDR3 covers 18 residues. The CDR3 region has the DNA TGTGCCAGCAGCTTAGATGTTACTAGCGGGAGGGTCTATGACGAGCAGTACTTC. Its translation: CASSLDVTSGRVYDEQYF.

The J gene is TRBJ1-2, the V gene TRBV19; the match to TRBD1 covers 9 bases. Germline V gives CDR1 LNHDA, CDR2 SQIVND (reference sequence). The CDR3 is 15 residues long. V lost 5 bases, J lost 3 bases, and 7 bases stayed unmatched. CDR3 coding DNA: TGTGCCAGTAGTGGGTACCGGGACAGGGACTATGGCTACACCTTC. This translates into CASSGYRDRDYGYTF.

This chain connects TRBV2 to TRBJ2-7, with 8 nucleotides matching TRBD1. With V trimmed by 7 bases and J by 1 base, 3 bases remained unmatched. Germline CDR1 is SNHLY and CDR2 is FYNNEI. There are 13 residues in the CDR3. This chain's CDR3 is CASNRDRSYEQYF. In DNA form, the CDR3 reads TGTGCCAGCAATCGGGACAGGTCCTACGAGCAGTACTTC.

The rearrangement uses TRBV5-1 and TRBJ2-7, with 8 bases that match TRBD2. Germline V lookup: CDR1 SGHRS, CDR2 YFSETQ. V lost 4 bases to trimming and J lost 0 bases; unmatched junction nucleotides: 6. This CDR3 spans 15 amino acids. CDR3 amino acids: CASSTTSGSSYEQYF. The CDR3 DNA reads as TGCGCCAGCAGCACAACAAGCGGGAGCTCCTACGAGCAGTACTTC.

V is TRBV28 and J is TRBJ2-4; TRBD2 agrees at 14 bases. CDR3 length: 18 residues. Per germline, CDR1 MDHEN and CDR2 SYDVKM. Trimming took 10 bases from V and 0 from J; bases not matched to a gene: 11. CDR3 residues: CATEGLAGDSGAKNIQYF. CDR3 DNA: TGTGCCACCGAGGGACTAGCGGGAGATTCGGGAGCCAAAAACATTCAGTACTTC.

This clone was seen once. The rearrangement joins TRBV13 to TRBJ2-1; D uncertain. Germline CDR1 and CDR2: PRHDT and FYEKMQ (reference sequence). V lost 9 bases and J 5 bases, leaving 8 bases between the germline ends. This CDR3 has 11 amino acids. Here the CDR3 DNA reads TGTGCCAGTAGTTTGGACAATGAGCAGTTCTTC. This translates into CASSLDNEQFF.

As DNA, the CDR3 is TGTGCCAGCACCGCCTGGGGACTAGCCGCCTACGAGCAGTACTTC. This sequence encodes CASTAWGLAAYEQYF. The rearrangement joins TRBV2 to TRBJ2-7; TRBD2 matches at 9 bases. The CDR3 spans 15 residues. V was pared by 7 bases and J by 2 bases, with 9 bases of the junction left unmatched. The germline V gene encodes CDR1 SNHLY and CDR2 FYNNEI.

The CDR3 here is CASSPRLAGVIDTQYF. CDR3 nucleotides: TGTGCCAGCTCACCCCGACTAGCGGGAGTGATAGATACGCAGTATTTT. The chain recombines TRBV18 with TRBJ2-3; 12 positions match TRBD2. The CDR3 extends over 16 amino acids. Germline loops: CDR1 KGHSH, CDR2 LQKENI. With V trimmed by 3 bases and J by 5 bases, 6 bases remained unmatched.

The chain links TRBV27 to TRBJ2-7; TRBD2 aligns across 8 bases. Per germline, CDR1 MNHEY and CDR2 SMNVEV (reference sequence). The junction had 6 bases not matched to a gene; V was cut back by 2 bases and J by 0 bases. The length of the CDR3 is 16 residues. CDR3 DNA sequence: TGTGCCAGCAGTTTACGGGGGGGGCTACACTCCTACGAGCAGTACTTC. Its protein is CASSLRGGLHSYEQYF.

This rearrangement joins TRBV11-2 to TRBJ2-5, with TRBD2 matching over 7 bases. CDR1 SGHAT and CDR2 FQNNGV come from the germline V gene. Trimming removed 3 bases from V and 2 bases from J; junction bases left unmatched: 3. The CDR3 runs 14 residues. CDR3 coding DNA: TGTGCCAGCAGCTTTGGCGGGAGACAAGAGACCCAGTACTTC. Protein product: CASSFGGRQETQYF.

V and J are TRBV7-6 and TRBJ2-3, with 7 bases lining up with TRBD2. Germline V CDR1 and CDR2: SGHVS, FNYEAQ. The CDR3 totals 16 residues. The trim removed 5 bases at V and 7 bases at J, leaving 15 bases unmatched. The CDR3 loop is CASSNQGPGGTYTQYF. Written as DNA, the CDR3 is TGTGCCAGCAGCAACCAGGGACCCGGGGGGACTTATACGCAGTATTTT.